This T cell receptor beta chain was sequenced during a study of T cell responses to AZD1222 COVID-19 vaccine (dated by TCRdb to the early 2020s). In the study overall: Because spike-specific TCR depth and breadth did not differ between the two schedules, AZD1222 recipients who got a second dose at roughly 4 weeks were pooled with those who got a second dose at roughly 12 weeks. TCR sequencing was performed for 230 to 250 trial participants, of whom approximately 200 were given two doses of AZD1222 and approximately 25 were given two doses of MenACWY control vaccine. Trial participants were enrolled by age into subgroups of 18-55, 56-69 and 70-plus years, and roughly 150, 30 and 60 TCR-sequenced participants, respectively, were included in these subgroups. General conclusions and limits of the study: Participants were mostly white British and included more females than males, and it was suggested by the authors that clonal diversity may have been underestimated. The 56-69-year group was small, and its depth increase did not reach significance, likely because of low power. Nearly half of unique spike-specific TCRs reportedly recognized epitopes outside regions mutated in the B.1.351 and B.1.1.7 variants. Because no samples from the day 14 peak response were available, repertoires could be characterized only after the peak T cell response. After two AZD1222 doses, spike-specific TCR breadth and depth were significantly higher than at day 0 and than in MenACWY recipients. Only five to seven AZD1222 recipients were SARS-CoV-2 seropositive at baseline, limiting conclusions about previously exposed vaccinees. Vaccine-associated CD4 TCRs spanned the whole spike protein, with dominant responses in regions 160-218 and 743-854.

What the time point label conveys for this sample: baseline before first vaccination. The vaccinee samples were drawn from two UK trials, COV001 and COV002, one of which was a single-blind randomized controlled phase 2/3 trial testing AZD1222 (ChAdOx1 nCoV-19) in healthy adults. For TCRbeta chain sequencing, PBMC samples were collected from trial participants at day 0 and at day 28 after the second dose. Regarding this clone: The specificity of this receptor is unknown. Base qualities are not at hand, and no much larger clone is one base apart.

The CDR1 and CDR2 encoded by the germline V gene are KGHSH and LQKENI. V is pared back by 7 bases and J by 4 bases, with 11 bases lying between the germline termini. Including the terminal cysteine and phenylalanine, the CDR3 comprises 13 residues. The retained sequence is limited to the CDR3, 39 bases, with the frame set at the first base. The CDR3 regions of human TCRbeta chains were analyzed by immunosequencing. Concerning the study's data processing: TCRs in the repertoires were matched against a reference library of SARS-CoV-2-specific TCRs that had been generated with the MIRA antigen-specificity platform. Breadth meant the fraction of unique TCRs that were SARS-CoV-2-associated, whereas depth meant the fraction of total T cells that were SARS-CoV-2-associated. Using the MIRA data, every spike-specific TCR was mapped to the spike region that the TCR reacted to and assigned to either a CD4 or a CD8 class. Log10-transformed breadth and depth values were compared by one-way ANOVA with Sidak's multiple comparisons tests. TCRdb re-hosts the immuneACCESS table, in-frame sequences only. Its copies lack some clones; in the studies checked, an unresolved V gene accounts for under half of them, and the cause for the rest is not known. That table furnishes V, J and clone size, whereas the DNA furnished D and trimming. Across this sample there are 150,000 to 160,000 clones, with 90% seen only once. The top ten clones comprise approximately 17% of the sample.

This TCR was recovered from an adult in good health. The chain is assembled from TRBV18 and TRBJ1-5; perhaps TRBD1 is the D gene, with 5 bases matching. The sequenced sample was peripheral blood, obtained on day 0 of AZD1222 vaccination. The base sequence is TGTGCCAGCTACGGAGGGGATAATCAGCCCCAGCATTTT. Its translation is CASYGGDNQPQHF. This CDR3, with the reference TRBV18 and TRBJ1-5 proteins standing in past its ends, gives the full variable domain NAGVMQNPRHLVRRRGQEARLRCSPMKGHSHVYWYRQLPEEGLKFMVYLQKENIIDESGMPKERFSAEFPKEGPSILRIQQVVRGDSAAYFCASYGGDNQPQHFGDGTRLSIL.